These 30 T cell receptor beta chains were all obtained from the same sample, sequenced in a study of T cells after yellow fever vaccination. TCRdb recomputed calls from the 5' RACE reads with MiXCR, one row per CDR3 protein. The data show a few hundred thousand distinct CDR3 sequences, about 4% seen once. Sequenced material: PBMCs, taken 5 days after the yellow fever booster vaccination. These receptors all stem from a man aged 18 to 29 who received the YFV17D yellow fever vaccine.

The V call is TRBV20-1, the J call TRBJ1-3, with D possibly being TRBD1 (5 bases). The CDR3 is made up of 14 amino acids. Between the trimmed V and J ends, which lost 3 bases and 2 bases, there was a span of 11 bases. The germline gives CDR1 DFQATT, CDR2 SNEGSKA (reference sequence). The CDR3 region has the DNA TGCAGTGCTAGGGGCAGGGTTCCTGGAAACACCATATATTTT. It encodes CSARGRVPGNTIYF.

This clonotype was observed many times. The rearrangement links TRBV6-5 to TRBJ1-6; perhaps TRBD1 as D (6 bases). The ends were cut back, 6 bases at V and 3 bases at J, with 15 bases in the middle. CDR1 and CDR2 from the germline V gene are MNHEY and SVGAGI. This CDR3 is built from 16 residues. The CDR3 sequence is CASRPRDRSYNSPLHF. Here the CDR3 DNA reads TGTGCCAGCAGACCCCGAGACAGGAGCTATAATTCACCCCTCCACTTT.

The rearrangement links TRBV6-5 to TRBJ2-7, with D uncertain. Trimming pared 1 base from V and 2 bases from J, leaving 12 bases between. The germline gives CDR1 MNHEY, CDR2 SVGAGI. There are 15 residues in the CDR3. CDR3: CASSYWGTAPYEQYF. CDR3 in DNA: TGTGCCAGCAGTTACTGGGGTACGGCCCCCTACGAGCAGTACTTC.

This chain joins TRBV28 and TRBJ2-6; D gene uncertain. The CDR3 is made up of 14 amino acids. The V end lost 9 bases, the J end lost 1 base, and 10 bases lay between the germline ends. CDR1 is MDHEN and CDR2 is SYDVKM in the germline V gene. This CDR3 reads CASLDRSGANVLTF. CDR3 in DNA: TGTGCCAGTCTCGACCGGTCTGGGGCCAACGTCCTGACTTTC.

The chain employs TRBV29-1 and TRBJ1-2, with TRBD1 matching 10 bases. CDR1 is SQVTM, CDR2 ANQGSEA, per germline. V trimming: 7 bases; J trimming: 5 bases; junction bases outside the gene matches: 13. The CDR3 spans 15 residues. The DNA of the CDR3 is TGCAGCGCCCCAGCCGGGACAGGGGTCAATTATGGCTACACCTTC. Its translation is CSAPAGTGVNYGYTF. The full variable domain, its missing parts supplied by reference TRBV29-1 and TRBJ1-2, is SAVISQKPSRDICQRGTSLTIQCQVDSQVTMMFWYRQQPGQSLTLIATANQGSEATYESGFVIDKFPISRPNLTFSTLTVSNMSPEDSSIYLCSAPAGTGVNYGYTFGSGTRLTVV.

V and J are TRBV5-4 and TRBJ1-4; no firm D call. V lost 7 bases, J lost 5 bases, and 12 bases lay in between. From germline, CDR1 is SGHNT and CDR2 YYREEE (reference sequence). The CDR3 totals 13 residues. The CDR3 loop reads CASGFMGNEKLFF. In DNA, the CDR3 is TGTGCCAGCGGGTTTATGGGGAATGAAAAACTGTTTTTT.

The rearrangement uses TRBV12-3 or TRBV12-4 and TRBJ2-1; D is undetermined. Trimming pared 10 bases from V and 2 bases from J, leaving 15 bases between. CDR3 length equals 14 residues. This CDR3 is CATSFGVAYNEQFF. For the CDR3, the DNA is TGTGCCACCTCCTTTGGGGTAGCCTACAATGAGCAGTTCTTC.

The rearrangement uses TRBV4-3 and TRBJ2-5; D possibly corresponds to TRBD1 (6 bases). The CDR3 extends over 14 amino acids. CDR1 is LGHNA and CDR2 is YSLEER in the germline V gene. Trimming pared 4 bases from V and 4 bases from J, leaving 13 bases between. CDR3 bases: TGCGCCAGCAGCCCTCAGGGGCCGGGAGAGACCCAGTACTTC. As protein: CASSPQGPGETQYF.

There are a few counts of this clonotype. The chain employs TRBV11-2 and TRBJ2-1; D may be TRBD2 (7 bases). This CDR3 has 17 residues. Trimming pared 3 bases from V and 5 bases from J, leaving 20 bases between. CDR1 is SGHAT and CDR2 is FQNNGV in the germline V gene. CDR3 sequence reads: CASSLGRGGMYNNEQFF. Here the CDR3 DNA reads TGTGCCAGCAGCTTGGGTAGGGGGGGGATGTATAACAATGAGCAGTTCTTC.

This clonotype has just a few counts. The CDR3, as DNA: TGTGCCACCGGCCCCCCTCTCGGAGGGTTTAACTATGGCTACACCTTC. This gives the protein CATGPPLGGFNYGYTF. This sequence joins TRBV7-9 and TRBJ1-2; D remains unclear. The V end was cut by 10 bases, the J end by 1 base, with 22 bases between. CDR1 and CDR2 from the germline V gene are SEHNR and FQNEAQ (reference sequence). The CDR3 has 16 amino acids.

This clonotype came up a few times. This chain links TRBV21-1 with TRBJ2-2; the table assigns TRBD2, which was not confirmed against the DNA. TRBV21-1 is recorded as a pseudogene. This CDR3 is built from 19 residues. CDR3 in DNA: TGTGCCAGCAGCAAATGCCCCCCCACTAGCGGGGGGCCCAACGGGGAGCTGTTTTTT. Its translation: CASSKCPPTSGGPNGELFF.

This clonotype was found many times. The CDR3 sequence is CASSSGSGTGELFF. The CDR3 bases are TGCGCCAGCAGTTCAGGGTCGGGCACCGGGGAGCTGTTTTTT. The V call is TRBV5-1, the J call TRBJ2-2, with D maybe TRBD1 (5 bases). Between the trimmed V and J ends, which lost 5 bases and 4 bases, there was a span of 12 bases. The CDR3 runs to 14 residues. Germline V gene data show CDR1 as SGHRS and CDR2 as YFSETQ.

This clonotype has at least ten counts. The chain combines TRBV20-1 with TRBJ1-6, with D possibly TRBD1 on 6 matching bases. Germline V gives CDR1 DFQATT, CDR2 SNEGSKA (reference sequence). V was pared by 3 bases and J by 8 bases, with 11 bases between. The CDR3 spans 13 residues. CDR3: CSARGAADSPLHF. The CDR3 DNA is TGCAGTGCTAGGGGGGCGGCTGATTCACCCCTCCACTTT.

This chain links TRBV7-2 with TRBJ1-6; D ambiguous. This CDR3 spans 15 amino acids. Germline CDR1 and CDR2: SGHTA and FQGNSA. Trimming removed 5 bases from V and 8 bases from J, with 16 bases in between. CDR3 DNA: TGTGCCAGCAGCGCGTCCGGGGTCGGGCATTCACCCCTCCACTTT. Its protein product is CASSASGVGHSPLHF.

This clonotype was observed a handful of times. This chain links TRBV12-3 or TRBV12-4 with TRBJ1-5; maybe TRBD1 (6 bases). CDR3 length: 14 amino acids. Trimming left V 3 bases short and J 6 bases short, with 12 bases between. CDR3 region: CASSFSGAGQPQHF. CDR3 nucleotides: TGTGCCAGCAGTTTTTCAGGGGCGGGTCAGCCCCAGCATTTT.

This clonotype was observed many times. V usage is TRBV4-1 and J usage is TRBJ1-3, with 9 bases fitting TRBD1. CDR3 length equals 16 residues. Germline V lookup: CDR1 MGHRA, CDR2 YSYEKL. With V trimmed by 10 bases and J by 0 bases, 10 bases remained unmatched. The CDR3 region has the DNA TGCGCCACTTCGAAACAGGGGGCCCACTCTGGAAACACCATATATTTT. This codes for CATSKQGAHSGNTIYF.

This chain links TRBV7-2 with TRBJ2-6; either TRBD1 or TRBD2 may supply D (5 bases each). The germline CDR1 and CDR2 sequences are SGHTA and FQGNSA. The V gene lost 6 bases and the J gene lost 0 bases, with 21 bases spanning the gap. CDR3 length equals 19 residues. The CDR3 region is CASSSHPGTTISGANVLTF. As DNA, the CDR3 is TGTGCCAGCAGTTCTCATCCAGGGACGACTATCTCTGGGGCCAACGTCCTGACTTTC.

The V call is TRBV25-1, the J call TRBJ1-1; no definite D call. V lost 3 bases and J 1 base, leaving 6 bases between the germline ends. Germline V CDR1 and CDR2: MGHDK, SYGVNS. The CDR3 consists of 13 residues. The CDR3 here is CASSEWGNTEAFF. For the CDR3, the DNA is TGTGCCAGCAGTGAGTGGGGGAACACTGAAGCTTTCTTT.

This clonotype has just a few counts. The V call is TRBV7-8, the J call TRBJ2-5; TRBD2 agrees at 7 bases. The CDR3 length is 17 residues. Germline loops: CDR1 SGHVS, CDR2 FQNEAQ. V trimming: 3 bases; J trimming: 5 bases; junction bases outside the gene matches: 15. The CDR3 is CASSFWPSGLNRETQYF. The CDR3 DNA is TGTGCCAGCAGCTTTTGGCCTAGCGGCTTGAATAGGGAGACCCAGTACTTC.

This clonotype was counted at least ten times. This rearrangement joins TRBV3-1 to TRBJ2-1; tentatively, D is TRBD2 (8 bases). The CDR3 consists of 16 residues. Trimming removed 4 bases from V and 8 bases from J, with 21 bases in between. The germline V gene encodes CDR1 LGHDT and CDR2 YNNKEL (reference sequence). As DNA, the CDR3 is TGTGCCAGCAGCCCGAGGACTAGCAGGGGGACGGATGAGCAGTTCTTC. This sequence encodes CASSPRTSRGTDEQFF.

Ten or more counts support this clonotype. The rearrangement joins TRBV5-1 to TRBJ2-2; 8 bases fit TRBD1. The germline gives CDR1 SGHRS, CDR2 YFSETQ. J was trimmed by 0 bases and V by 6 bases; bases with no gene match: 4. The CDR3 totals 15 residues. DNA for the CDR3: TGCGCCAGCAACCCGGGACAGGCGAACACCGGGGAGCTGTTTTTT. Translated, it gives CASNPGQANTGELFF.

This clonotype was seen a few times. The V call is TRBV12-3 or TRBV12-4, the J call TRBJ1-2; 7 nucleotides align to TRBD1. The CDR3 extends over 13 amino acids. J gave up 8 bases and V 6 bases, and 9 bases lay outside the gene matches. CDR3 loop: CASRSTGVSGYTF. The CDR3 bases are TGTGCCAGCAGGTCAACAGGGGTATCCGGCTACACCTTC.

This clonotype came up a few times. The chain links TRBV6-2 or TRBV6-3 to TRBJ1-1, with a possible D match to TRBD1 (6 bases). V was cut by 2 bases and J by 5 bases, with 15 bases left in between. The germline gives CDR1 MNHEY, CDR2 SVGEGT. CDR3 length: 15 residues. CDR3 bases: TGTGCCAGCAGTTACCGGGCAAGGGGGAGAACTGAAGCTTTCTTT. As protein: CASSYRARGRTEAFF.

This clonotype was counted ten times or more. The chain uses TRBV10-3 and TRBJ2-1; D is perhaps TRBD1 (6 bases). Trimming removed 9 bases from V and 4 bases from J, with 22 bases in between. The CDR3 is 16 residues long. The V gene's germline CDR1 is ENHRY and CDR2 SYGVKD. The CDR3 region is CAITTGQSPSYNEQFF. CDR3 DNA: TGTGCCATTACTACCGGACAGAGCCCAAGTTACAATGAGCAGTTCTTC.

The gene calls are TRBV5-1 and TRBJ2-7; tentative D call: TRBD2 (6 bases). The length of the CDR3 is 14 residues. The V and J ends lost 3 bases and 1 base respectively, with 11 bases between them. CDR1 and CDR2 from the germline V gene are SGHRS and YFSETQ. CDR3 bases: TGCGCCAGCAGCTCATACGGGGGATCCTACGAGCAGTACGTC. It is translated as CASSSYGGSYEQYV.

In this sample, this clonotype turned up many times. The rearrangement joins TRBV27 to TRBJ2-3; D is ambiguous. CDR3 length: 15 amino acids. V dropped 3 bases and J dropped 6 bases, with 16 bases sitting between them. Looked up from germline, CDR1 is MNHEY and CDR2 is SMNVEV (reference sequence). In DNA, the CDR3 is TGTGCCAGCAGTTTCGCCAGGAGCCGATCGGATACGCAGTATTTT. Its protein is CASSFARSRSDTQYF.

This clonotype was picked up a small number of times. This rearrangement joins TRBV29-1 to TRBJ2-7; 7 nucleotides align to TRBD2. There are 13 residues in the CDR3. V dropped 7 bases and J dropped 3; count of bases not matched to a gene: 9. CDR1 is SQVTM, CDR2 ANQGSEA, per germline. CDR3 loop: CSAPGGGVYEQYV. In DNA, the CDR3 is TGCAGCGCCCCTGGGGGGGGGGTCTACGAGCAGTACGTC.

The chain couples TRBV5-6 to TRBJ2-3, with TRBD2 identical over 11 bases. The CDR3 extends over 16 amino acids. V gave up 1 base and J gave up 8 bases; unmatched junction bases: 9. CDR1 is SGHDT and CDR2 is YYEEEE in the germline V gene. CDR3 loop: CASSLYRLAGGRTQYF. The CDR3 nucleotides are TGTGCCAGCAGCTTGTATAGGCTAGCGGGGGGCCGTACGCAGTATTTT.

This clonotype was seen repeatedly, ten times or more. The chain recombines TRBV7-6 with TRBJ2-2; D assignment may be TRBD1 or TRBD2 (5 bases each). V lost 1 base to trimming and J lost 4 bases, with 10 bases between them. The CDR3 sequence is 15 residues long. Germline lookup yields CDR1 SGHVS and CDR2 FNYEAQ. CDR3: CASSLVRGVTGELFF. CDR3 nucleotides: TGTGCCAGCAGCTTAGTGAGGGGCGTCACCGGGGAGCTGTTTTTT.

The V and J genes are TRBV10-3 and TRBJ1-1, with no clear D. CDR3 length: 12 amino acids. The V gene lost 4 bases and the J gene lost 4 bases, with 7 bases spanning the gap. Germline values: CDR1 ENHRY, CDR2 SYGVKD. The CDR3 nucleotides are TGTGCCATCAGTGGTAGTATCACTGAAGCTTTCTTT. Translated: CAISGSITEAFF.